This T cell receptor beta chain stems from a study of blood T cell repertoires in COVID-19. The wider study: COVID-19 samples, acute and convalescent, were from the United States, Italy and Spain. The analysed material was cDNA or gDNA that came from T cells, B-cell-depleted T cells, or PBMCs.

In the original processing: Scientists estimated how many nucleated cells there were by amplifying reference gene primers. Method: immunoSEQ multiplex PCR; TCRdb's copy keeps in-frame clones and lacks some. V, J and clone size reflect that table, while D and trimming were determined from the DNA. Here the sample spans about 110,000 clones, just over 70% being singletons. The germline CDR1 and CDR2 sequences are MNHEY and SVGAGI. This CDR3 contains 16 residues. Unmatched junction bases numbered 6, after V lost 1 base and J lost 6 bases. The origin of this receptor is a human donor with acute or convalescent COVID-19. The donor label of this sample is uncertain. The sequencing input was peripheral blood. V usage is TRBV6-5 and J usage is TRBJ2-1; 10 nucleotides align to TRBD1. This CDR3 is CASSYLRDRGLNEQFF. The CDR3 DNA reads TGTGCCAGCAGTTACTTGAGAGACAGGGGGCTCAATGAGCAGTTCTTC.